The source of this T cell receptor beta chain is a study of cytomegalovirus exposure and HLA in healthy donors. Turning to the study itself: Counted in an early data release were approximately 85 million unique TCRs from HLA-typed donors.

With 60 Vbeta and 13 Jbeta primers, the PCR was carried out. Clones were read by immunoSEQ multiplex PCR, and TCRdb kept only the in-frame ones, dropping some. The data contain 150,000 to 200,000 clones, roughly 90% of them singletons. In the case of this clone: Its matching antigen is unknown.

Germline CDR1 reads LNHDA; CDR2 reads SQIVND (reference sequence). The CDR3 totals 16 residues. V was pared by 5 bases and J by 2 bases, with 6 bases of the junction left unmatched. Healthy bone marrow donors made up the donors. Notes on the study in general: Some public TCRs appeared in many individuals, while most sequences were rare.

The sequence was obtained from a woman younger than 30 in good health and CMV-seronegative. The V and J genes are TRBV19 and TRBJ2-1, with 10 bases fitting TRBD2. The sample was PBMCs. The CDR3 DNA is TGTGCCAGTAGTCCGTCCAGCGGGGGGGCCTACAATGAGCAGTTCTTC. Encoded protein: CASSPSSGGAYNEQFF.